This T cell receptor (beta chain) derives from a study of T cell responses to AZD1222 COVID-19 vaccine. Study details: Second-dose schedules of about 4 or about 12 weeks were combined.

Note on this clone: The antigen is not known.

Study-wide results and caveats: Nearly half of spike-specific TCRs reportedly target unmutated variant regions. Donors, mostly white British, included more females; clonal diversity was possibly underestimated. Without day 14 samples, only post-peak T cell repertoires were studied.

The CDR3 sequence is 14 residues long. The germline CDR1 and CDR2 sequences are LNHDA and SQIVND (reference sequence). V shed 1 base, J shed 6 bases, and the junction held 2 bases outside the gene matches. Method: immunoSEQ multiplex PCR; TCRdb's copy keeps in-frame clones and lacks some. The sample records roughly 130,000 clones, about 90% being singletons. The chain joins TRBV19 to TRBJ1-4, with 7 bases fitting TRBD1. The TCR was taken from an adult in good health. The material was peripheral blood, obtained on day 0 of AZD1222 vaccination. The CDR3 nucleotides are TGTGCCAGTAGTATAGGGCAGGGGGATGAAAAACTGTTTTTT. It encodes CASSIGQGDEKLFF. Combining the CDR3 with reference TRBV19 and TRBJ1-4 gives the whole variable domain DGGITQSPKYLFRKEGQNVTLSCEQNLNHDAMYWYRQDPGQGLRLIYYSQIVNDFQKGDIAEGYSVSREKKESFPLTVTSAQKNPTAFYLCASSIGQGDEKLFFGSGTQLSVL.